A selection of T cell receptor beta chains follows, all from one sample in a study of T cells in Graves' hyperthyroidism and ophthalmopathy. TCRdb itself ran the multiplex PCR reads through MiXCR, one entry per CDR3 protein. The table shows about 350,000 distinct CDR3 sequences, with roughly 15% occurring only once. The specimen was blood. These receptors were collected from a woman in her 30s with Graves' hyperthyroidism that later progressed to Graves' ophthalmopathy. Both conserved end residues are part of each CDR3. A D gene is named only where the DNA matches it firmly. Clone size, where shown, is once, few, many, or a class for clones that have expanded.

clone size | J gene | D gene | V gene | CDR3 length | CDR3 DNA | CDR3 protein
. | TRBJ1-6 | TRBD1 | TRBV28 | 15 | TGTGCCAGCAGATTAGTCGGGACAGGGGGATCACCCCTCCACTTT | CASRLVGTGGSPLHF
many | TRBJ2-3 | . | TRBV28 | 18 | TGTGCCAGCAGTTTATTCGAGCGGAGCGGCGGGGTTGAAGATACGCAGTATTTT | CASSLFERSGGVEDTQYF
. | TRBJ1-2 | . | TRBV19 | 14 | TGTGCCAGCGCAAAACGGGGGGCTGTGAGTGGCTACACCTTC | CASAKRGAVSGYTF
many | TRBJ1-4 | TRBD1 | TRBV27 | 15 | TGTGCCAGCAGTTCATGGACAGGGATTAATGAAAAACTGTTTTTT | CASSSWTGINEKLFF
many | TRBJ1-5 | . | TRBV28 | 14 | TGTGCCAGCATTGAGAGGGTGGGCAATCAGCCCCAGCATTTT | CASIERVGNQPQHF
many | TRBJ1-1 | . | TRBV6-1 | 14 | TGTGCCAGCAGTTCTCAGGGTATTACGACTGAAGCTTTCTTT | CASSSQGITTEAFF
many | TRBJ2-7 | . | TRBV5-5 | 15 | TGTGCCAGCAGCTTGTCCCCAGGGGGGCCCTACGAGCAGTACTTC | CASSLSPGGPYEQYF
few | TRBJ2-3 | . | TRBV13 | 16 | TGTGCCAGCAGCTTACGAGTAGGGGGGCGTGGAGATACGCAGTATTTT | CASSLRVGGRGDTQYF
many | TRBJ2-7 | . | TRBV20-1 | 16 | TGCAGTGCTAGAGATTATCAGGAGGGTTCCTCCTACGAGCAGTACTTC | CSARDYQEGSSYEQYF
many | TRBJ2-7 | TRBD1 | TRBV11-2 | 14 | TGTGCCAGCAGCTTAGGGGACAGTTCCTACGAGCAGTACTTC | CASSLGDSSYEQYF
many | TRBJ2-3 | TRBD1 | TRBV11-3 | 14 | TGTGCCAGCAGCCCGGGACAGGTCCCAGATACGCAGTATTTT | CASSPGQVPDTQYF
many | TRBJ1-2 | . | TRBV7-9 | 15 | TGTGCCAGCAGCTTAGTCGGAGACCCGAACTATGGCTACACCTTC | CASSLVGDPNYGYTF
many | TRBJ2-2 | TRBD1 | TRBV9 | 16 | TGTGCCAGCAGCGCCACCTCAGGGGGTGCCACCGGGGAGCTGTTTTTT | CASSATSGGATGELFF
few | TRBJ2-5 | . | TRBV7-6 | 16 | TGTGCCAGCAGCTTATCGCAGGGTTGGGCCCTCGGGACCCAGTACTTC | CASSLSQGWALGTQYF
few | TRBJ1-4 | . | TRBV19 | 12 | TGTGCCAGTAGCAATATAGATGAAAAACTGTTTTTT | CASSNIDEKLFF
many | TRBJ2-1 | . | TRBV7-9 | 17 | TGTGCCAGCAGCTTACGTCCGGCTATGAAAACTGGTGATGAGCAGTTCTTC | CASSLRPAMKTGDEQFF
many | TRBJ1-2 | . | TRBV20-1 | 15 | TGCAGTGCTAGAGATCCGGGCGGACAGTCGTATGGCTACACCTTC | CSARDPGGQSYGYTF
many | TRBJ2-5 | TRBD1 | TRBV12-3/TRBV12-4 | 11 | TGTGCCAGCAGTTACAGGGGGACCCAGTACTTC | CASSYRGTQYF
many | TRBJ2-3 | . | TRBV11-1 | 15 | TGTGCCAGCAGCCCACGGAGGGGCTACACAGATACGCAGTATTTT | CASSPRRGYTDTQYF
many | TRBJ2-3 | . | TRBV27 | 13 | TGTGCCAGCAGTTTTTCTAGCACAGATACGCAGTATTTT | CASSFSSTDTQYF
. | TRBJ2-5 | TRBD2 | TRBV20-1 | 11 | TGCAGTGCGAGGACTAGAGAGACCCAGTACTTC | CSARTRETQYF
many | TRBJ2-2 | . | TRBV27 | 14 | TGTGCCAGCAGTTTGGGCCCCCTCACCGGGGAGCTGTTTTTT | CASSLGPLTGELFF
. | TRBJ2-7 | . | TRBV5-1 | 14 | TGCGCCAGCAGCCCGGAGGGAAGGGCCTACGAGCAGTACTTC | CASSPEGRAYEQYF
. | TRBJ1-1 | . | TRBV25-1 | 14 | TGTGCCAGCACCCCCGTTGGGGGAACCACTGAAGCTTTCTTT | CASTPVGGTTEAFF
many | TRBJ1-6 | . | TRBV11-3 | 16 | TGTGCCAGCAGCTTAGATCCGAAGGGTGACAATTCACCCCTCCACTTT | CASSLDPKGDNSPLHF
many | TRBJ1-5 | . | TRBV24-1 | 13 | TGTGCCACCGGAGGGGGGAACAATCAGCCCCAGCATTTT | CATGGGNNQPQHF
many | TRBJ2-7 | . | TRBV28 | 13 | TGTGCCACCCTCCTTGGACAGACCTACGAGCAGTACTTC | CATLLGQTYEQYF
. | TRBJ2-3 | TRBD2 | TRBV20-1 | 17 | TGCAGTGCTAGAGATTCGACCCCCCTAGCGGGAGTGGATACGCAGTATTTT | CSARDSTPLAGVDTQYF
. | TRBJ2-1 | TRBD2 | TRBV29-1 | 21 | TGCAGCGTTGTCAGAACTAGCGGGAGGATTCTTACAAGTAAAACCTACAATGAGCAGTTCTTC | CSVVRTSGRILTSKTYNEQFF
. | TRBJ2-3 | . | TRBV28 | 19 | TGTACCAGCAGTTTATTCCCCCGTGGGATCGATGGGGGCACAGATACGCAGTATTTT | CTSSLFPRGIDGGTDTQYF
few | TRBJ1-1 | . | TRBV6-6 | 13 | TGTGCCAGCAGTTACGCGATGGGCACTGAAGCTTTCTTT | CASSYAMGTEAFF
. | TRBJ2-7 | . | TRBV9 | 14 | TGTGCCAGCAGCGACCTCGCGACAGGCCCAAAGCAGTACTTC | CASSDLATGPKQYF
. | TRBJ1-2 | TRBD1 | TRBV5-1 | 16 | TGCGCCAGCAGCTTGCATCGACAGGGGGCTAACTATGGCTACACCTTC | CASSLHRQGANYGYTF
many | TRBJ1-5 | . | TRBV30 | 13 | TGTGCCGGACGGGGGCTAGGAAATCAGCCCCAGCATTTT | CAGRGLGNQPQHF
many | TRBJ1-2 | . | TRBV20-1 | 12 | TGCAGTGCACGGACGGGAGCCTATGGCTACACCTTC | CSARTGAYGYTF
many | TRBJ1-1 | TRBD1 | TRBV28 | 16 | TGTGCCAGCAGCCCGAGGACAGGGGTGGTTGGCACTGAAGCTTTCTTT | CASSPRTGVVGTEAFF
few | TRBJ1-5 | TRBD1 | TRBV7-9 | 14 | TGTGCCAGCAGCTTAGGGACAGGGTTACAGCCCCAGCATTTT | CASSLGTGLQPQHF
. | TRBJ1-1 | . | TRBV28 | 16 | TGTGCCAGCAGTTTAAGTTTGGGAGAAGGGAAGACTGAAGCTTTCTTT | CASSLSLGEGKTEAFF
many | TRBJ2-5 | . | TRBV6-1 | 14 | TGTGCCAGCAGTGAAGACAGCTACCAAGAGACCCAGTACTTC | CASSEDSYQETQYF
. | TRBJ1-1 | TRBD1 | TRBV11-3 | 15 | TGTGCCAGCAGCGCCTACAGGGGGCAATACCCTGAAGCTTTCTTT | CASSAYRGQYPEAFF
. | TRBJ2-1 | . | TRBV7-2 | 16 | TGTGCCAGCAGCTTAGCTCGTGACAGGCCCGACAATGAGCAGTTCTTC | CASSLARDRPDNEQFF
many | TRBJ1-3 | . | TRBV7-9 | 16 | TGTGCCAGCAGCTTAGCAGTTGATATGTCTGGAAACACCATATATTTT | CASSLAVDMSGNTIYF